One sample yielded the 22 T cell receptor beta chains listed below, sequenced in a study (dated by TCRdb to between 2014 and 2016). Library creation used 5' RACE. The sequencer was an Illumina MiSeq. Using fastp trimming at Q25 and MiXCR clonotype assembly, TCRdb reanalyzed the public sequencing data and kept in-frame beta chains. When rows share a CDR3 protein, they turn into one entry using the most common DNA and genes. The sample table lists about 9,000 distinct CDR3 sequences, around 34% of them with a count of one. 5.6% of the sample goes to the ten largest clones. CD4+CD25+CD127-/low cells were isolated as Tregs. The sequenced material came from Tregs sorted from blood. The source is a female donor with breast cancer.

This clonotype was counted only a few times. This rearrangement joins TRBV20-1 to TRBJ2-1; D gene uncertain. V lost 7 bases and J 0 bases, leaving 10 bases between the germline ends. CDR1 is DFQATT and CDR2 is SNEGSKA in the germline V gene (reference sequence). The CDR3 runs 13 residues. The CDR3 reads CSVRRSSYNEQFF. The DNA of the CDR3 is TGCAGTGTACGAAGGAGCTCCTACAATGAGCAGTTCTTC.

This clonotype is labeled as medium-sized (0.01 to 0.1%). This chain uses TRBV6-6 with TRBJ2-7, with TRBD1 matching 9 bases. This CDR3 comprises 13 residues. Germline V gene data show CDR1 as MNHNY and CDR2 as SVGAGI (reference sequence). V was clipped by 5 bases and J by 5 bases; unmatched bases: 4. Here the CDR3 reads CASSGTGPHEQYV. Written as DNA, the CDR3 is TGTGCCAGCAGTGGGACAGGGCCCCACGAGCAGTACGTC.

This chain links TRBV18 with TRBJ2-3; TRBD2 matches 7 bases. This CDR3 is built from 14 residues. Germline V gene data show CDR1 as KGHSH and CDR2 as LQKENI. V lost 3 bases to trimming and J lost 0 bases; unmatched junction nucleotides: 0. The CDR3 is CASSPSGSTDTQYF. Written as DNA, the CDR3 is TGTGCCAGCTCACCTAGCGGGAGCACAGATACGCAGTATTTT.

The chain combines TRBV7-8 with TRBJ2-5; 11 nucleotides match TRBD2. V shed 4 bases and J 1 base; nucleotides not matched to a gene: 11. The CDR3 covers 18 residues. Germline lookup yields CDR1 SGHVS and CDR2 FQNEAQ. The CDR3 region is CASSSPQGLAATQETQYF. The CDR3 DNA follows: TGTGCCAGCAGCTCACCACAGGGACTAGCGGCAACCCAAGAGACCCAGTACTTC.

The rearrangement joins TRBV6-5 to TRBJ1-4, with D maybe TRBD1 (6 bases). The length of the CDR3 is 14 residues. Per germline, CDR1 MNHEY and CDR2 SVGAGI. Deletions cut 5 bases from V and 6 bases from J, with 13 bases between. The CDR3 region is CASSVRDKDEKLFF. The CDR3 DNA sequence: TGTGCCAGCAGTGTCCGGGACAAAGATGAAAAACTGTTTTTT.

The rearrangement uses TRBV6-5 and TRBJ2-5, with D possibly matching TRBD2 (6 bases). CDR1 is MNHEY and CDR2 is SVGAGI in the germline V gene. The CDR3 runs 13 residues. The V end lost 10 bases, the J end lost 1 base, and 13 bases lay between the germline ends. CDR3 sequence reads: CANGRDFQETQYF. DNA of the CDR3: TGTGCCAACGGAAGGGACTTCCAAGAGACCCAGTACTTC.

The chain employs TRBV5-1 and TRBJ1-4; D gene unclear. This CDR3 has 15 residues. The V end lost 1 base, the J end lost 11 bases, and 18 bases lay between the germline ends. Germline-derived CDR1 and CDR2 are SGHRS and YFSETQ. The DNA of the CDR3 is TGCGCCAGCAGCTTGTCGGAAAACCCTGTTGAGAAACTGTTTTTT. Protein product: CASSLSENPVEKLFF.

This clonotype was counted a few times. This CDR3 is CSVSDGTDTQYF. In nucleotides, the CDR3 is TGCAGCGTTTCGGACGGCACAGATACGCAGTATTTT. The chain recombines TRBV29-1 with TRBJ2-3; no clear D gene. The CDR3 contains 12 residues. The germline V gene has CDR1 SQVTM and CDR2 ANQGSEA. The V end was cut by 5 bases, the J end by 1 base, with 7 bases between.

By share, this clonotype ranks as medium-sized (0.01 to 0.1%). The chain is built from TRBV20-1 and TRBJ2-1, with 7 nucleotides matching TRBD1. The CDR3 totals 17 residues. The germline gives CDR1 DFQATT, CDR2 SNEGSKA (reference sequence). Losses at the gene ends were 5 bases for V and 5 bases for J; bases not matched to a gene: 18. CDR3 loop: CSAQTYGRGQAHNEQFF. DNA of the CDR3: TGCAGTGCTCAGACCTACGGCCGAGGACAGGCCCACAATGAGCAGTTCTTC.

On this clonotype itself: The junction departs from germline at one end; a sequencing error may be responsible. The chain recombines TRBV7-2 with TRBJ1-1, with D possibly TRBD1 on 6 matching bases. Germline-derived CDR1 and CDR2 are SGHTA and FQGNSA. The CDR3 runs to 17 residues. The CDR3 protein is CASSLARVGFGDTEASF. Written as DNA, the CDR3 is TGTGCCAGCAGCTTAGCGAGGGTGGGATTTGGGGACACTGAAGCTTCCTTT.

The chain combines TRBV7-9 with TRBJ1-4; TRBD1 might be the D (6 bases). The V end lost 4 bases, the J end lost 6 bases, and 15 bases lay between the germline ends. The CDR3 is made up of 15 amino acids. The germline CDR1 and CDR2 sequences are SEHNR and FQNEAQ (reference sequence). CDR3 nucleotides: TGTGCCAGCAGCTCCAGACAGGTGGTAGATGAAAAACTGTTTTTT. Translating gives CASSSRQVVDEKLFF.

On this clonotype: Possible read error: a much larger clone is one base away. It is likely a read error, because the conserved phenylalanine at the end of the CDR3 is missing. The CDR3 sequence is CASSPRGFSNQPQHY. The CDR3 nucleotides are TGTGCCAGCAGCCCCCGAGGGTTTAGCAATCAGCCCCAGCATTAT. The rearrangement joins TRBV7-2 to TRBJ1-5; no firm D call. CDR3 size: 15 residues. The germline V gene encodes CDR1 SGHTA and CDR2 FQGNSA. Deletions cut 5 bases from V and 0 bases from J, with 11 bases between.

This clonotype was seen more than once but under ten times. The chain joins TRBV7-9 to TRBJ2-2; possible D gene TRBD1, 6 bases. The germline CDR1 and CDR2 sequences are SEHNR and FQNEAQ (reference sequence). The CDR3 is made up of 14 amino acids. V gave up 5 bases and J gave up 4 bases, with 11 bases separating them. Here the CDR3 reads CASSQDSFTGELFF. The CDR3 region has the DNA TGTGCCAGCAGCCAGGACAGTTTCACCGGGGAGCTGTTTTTT.

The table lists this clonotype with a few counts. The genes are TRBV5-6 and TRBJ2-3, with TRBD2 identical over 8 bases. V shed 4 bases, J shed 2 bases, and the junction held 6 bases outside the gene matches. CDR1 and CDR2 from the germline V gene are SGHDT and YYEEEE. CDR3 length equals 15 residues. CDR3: CASSQGLGDTDTQYF. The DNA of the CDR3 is TGTGCCAGCAGCCAGGGACTAGGGGACACAGATACGCAGTATTTT.

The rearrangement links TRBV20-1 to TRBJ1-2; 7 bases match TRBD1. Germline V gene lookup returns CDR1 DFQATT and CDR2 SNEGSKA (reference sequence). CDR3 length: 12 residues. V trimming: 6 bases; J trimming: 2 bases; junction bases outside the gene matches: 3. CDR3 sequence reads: CSAADRNYGYTF. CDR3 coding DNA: TGCAGTGCCGCGGACAGGAACTATGGCTACACCTTC.

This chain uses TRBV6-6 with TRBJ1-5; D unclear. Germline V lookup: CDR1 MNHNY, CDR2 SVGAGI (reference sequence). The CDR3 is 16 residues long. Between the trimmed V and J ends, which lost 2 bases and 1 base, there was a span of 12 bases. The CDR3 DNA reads TGTGCCAGCAGTTACCTTAAGGTGGGAAGCAATCAGCCCCAGCATTTT. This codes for CASSYLKVGSNQPQHF.

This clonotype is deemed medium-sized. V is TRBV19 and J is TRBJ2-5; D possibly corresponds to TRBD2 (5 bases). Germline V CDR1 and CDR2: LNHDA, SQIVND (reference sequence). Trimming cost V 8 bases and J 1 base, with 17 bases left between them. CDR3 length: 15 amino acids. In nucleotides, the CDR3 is TGTGCCAGTTTGAAGCGCGGCGGGCGCCAAGAGACCCAGTACTTC. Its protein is CASLKRGGRQETQYF.

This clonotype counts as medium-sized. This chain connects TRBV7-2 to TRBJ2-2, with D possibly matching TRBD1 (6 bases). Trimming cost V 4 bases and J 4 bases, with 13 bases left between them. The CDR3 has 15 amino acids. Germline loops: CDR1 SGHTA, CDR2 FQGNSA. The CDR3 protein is CASSSRDTPTGELFF. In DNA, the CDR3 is TGTGCCAGCAGCTCCCGGGACACCCCCACCGGGGAGCTGTTTTTT. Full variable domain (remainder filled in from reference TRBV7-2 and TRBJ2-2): GAGVSQSPSNKVTEKGKDVELRCDPISGHTALYWYRQSLGQGLEFLIYFQGNSAPDKSGLPSDRFSAERTGGSVSTLTIQRTQQEDSAVYLCASSSRDTPTGELFFGEGSRLTVL.

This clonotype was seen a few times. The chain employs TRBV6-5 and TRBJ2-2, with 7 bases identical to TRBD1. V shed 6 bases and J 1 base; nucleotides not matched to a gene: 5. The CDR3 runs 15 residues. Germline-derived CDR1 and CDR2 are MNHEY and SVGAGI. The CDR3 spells CASRPGQMNTGELFF. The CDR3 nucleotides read TGTGCCAGCAGGCCGGGACAGATGAACACCGGGGAGCTGTTTTTT.

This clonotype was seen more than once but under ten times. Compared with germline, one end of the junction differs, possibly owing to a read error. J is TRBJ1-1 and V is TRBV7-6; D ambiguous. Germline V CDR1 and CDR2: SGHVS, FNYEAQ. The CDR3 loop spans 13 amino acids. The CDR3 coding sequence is TGTGCCTGCAGCTTAGTACCAGGACGGGAAGCTTTCTTT. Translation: CACSLVPGREAFF.

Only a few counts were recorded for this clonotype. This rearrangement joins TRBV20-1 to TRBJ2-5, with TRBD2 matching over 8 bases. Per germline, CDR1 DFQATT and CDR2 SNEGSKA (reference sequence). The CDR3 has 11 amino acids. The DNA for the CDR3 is TGCAGCACTAGCGGCCAAGAGACCCAGTACTTC. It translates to CSTSGQETQYF.

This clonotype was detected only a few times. The CDR3 region is CASSFSGQGGGYTF. The CDR3 region has the DNA TGTGCCAGCAGTTTCTCCGGACAGGGTGGAGGCTACACCTTC. The chain combines TRBV27 with TRBJ1-2; TRBD1 matches at 8 bases. Per germline, CDR1 MNHEY and CDR2 SMNVEV (reference sequence). The trim removed 3 bases at V and 8 bases at J, leaving 8 bases unmatched. The CDR3 spans 14 residues.